Described below is a single TCR beta chain sequence and its context. Its cognate antigen has yet to be identified. The sample holds no much larger clone one base away, and base qualities are not on file. Healthy HIV-negative adults with no recently reported acute infections or vaccinations were included as donors. Every donor was a Caucasian adult living in Nashville, Tennessee, USA. CD4+ T cells were enriched through magnetic negative selection, after which naive cells were positively selected on CD45RA and the remaining negative fraction served as the memory subset. Blood was collected by leukapheresis, and PBMCs were isolated by Ficoll-Histopaque density gradient centrifugation and then cryopreserved in liquid nitrogen vapor phase. Analytical flow cytometry was used to check the purity and quantity of each magnetically sorted T cell population. Genomic DNA was isolated from every sorted fraction and measured by UV absorbance on a Nanodrop 2000c.

The sample comes from a study of shared clonotypes between healthy human individuals (dated by TCRdb to the early 2020s). General notes on the study: The cohort comprised a couple of women and a few men aged 18 to 49 years. For each donor, CD4 naive and CD4 memory were each given three plates, CD8 naive was given two plates, and CD8 memory was given one plate. To estimate repertoire size and how much clonotype sharing occurs between individuals, the study deeply sequenced the blood TCR repertoires of roughly 5 healthy adults. Libraries were prepared and TCR repertoires were sequenced by different laboratories using diverse techniques, in order to increase sequencing depth and limit assay-specific biases. Per donor, leukapheresis produced somewhere between about 0.94 and 9.5 billion PBMCs.

General study outcomes and caveats: The small number of donors limited the genetic and exposure-history diversity represented. Compared with non-shared clonotypes, clonotypes shared by all four sorted-subset donors had higher generation probabilities. Rarefaction of sorted-subset datasets indicated incomplete sequencing despite the large sequencing depth. Naive subsets generally had larger estimated clonotype richness than memory subsets. Based on pairwise subsampling, the degree of clonotype sharing among donors was expected to be affected by sequencing depth. Sampling was restricted to blood, and TCR repertoires in tissues likely differ from the TCR repertoires found in blood. When several donors were compared, the shared fraction of clonotypes was roughly 5% for naive CD4, approximately 3.5% for naive CD8, roughly 2.5% for memory CD4, and 0.35% to 0.5% for memory CD8.

TCR CDR3 regions were amplified from genomic DNA by multiplex PCR using the deep immunoSEQ assay. Genomic DNA extracted from each cell subset was distributed evenly over all wells of several immunoSEQ 96-well plates, and each plate served as one replicate. For sorted subsets, each replicate PCR was loaded with about 0.2 ug genomic DNA, equivalent to 30,000 or so T cell genomes. Purified libraries were quantified with a Qubit 3.0 fluorometer, sized on a Bioanalyzer 2100, and re-quantified with the KAPA Library Quantification kit. Every immunoSEQ 96-well plate was sequenced on a separate single-read 150-cycle Illumina NextSeq 550 flow cell. For the original study's pipeline: Because only junctional sequences without quality scores were contained in the immunoSEQ output, filtering matching that applied to full-length reads could not be performed. Sequences were annotated with PyIR, a Python wrapper for IgBLAST v1.9, and V/J genes and CDR3 were assigned using IMGT germline references. Reads were filtered out if the reads had weak V/J assignments (E-value above 1e-6), no CDR3, stop codons, out-of-frame junctions, or ambiguous translated residues. V3J clonotypes were defined by identical inferred V gene, J gene, and CDR3 amino acid sequence. To compute the percentage overlap between repertoires, the number of shared unique clonotypes was divided by the size of the smaller repertoire. Repertoire richness was assessed with RTK rarefaction, the Chao1 estimator, and Recon v2.1 estimates of unobserved clonotypes. For all TCRbeta clonotypes obtained by the gDNA method from a few donors, generation probabilities were computed with OLGA. Here the immuneACCESS table is served through TCRdb, limited to in-frame sequences with V and J called. Missing clones are a known gap in these copies; in checked studies unresolved V genes cover under half, and the rest lacks a known reason. V and J calls plus clone size are reproduced from that table; the DNA served to infer D and trimming. Recorded for this sample are about 1.4 million clones; 96% of them occurred a single time. The ten top clones hold 1% to 1.5% of the sample.

Taken from the germline V gene, the CDR1 and CDR2 loops are SGHNT and YENEEA. V loses 5 bases of germline sequence and J loses 9 bases, and the interval between the two ends is 16 bases. From cysteine to phenylalanine, the CDR3 is 13 amino acids long. Just the 39-base CDR3 DNA is kept, in frame starting at base 1. Material for sequencing was naive CD4+ T cells sorted from blood. This specimen's cell subset or site label, interpreted: CD45RA+ positively selected. The rearrangement joined TRBV11-3 to TRBJ2-5; the D gene cannot be named for sure. The TCR originated in a young man in good health. The CDR3 region: CASSRDPLAAQYF. The DNA is as follows: TGTGCCAGCAGCCGTGACCCTCTCGCGGCCCAGTACTTC.